This T cell receptor (beta chain) emerged from a study of CD8 T cells in Susac syndrome. Study-wide context: Each patient with Susac syndrome, at the time of blood draw, was therapy-naive, on corticosteroids, or on intravenous immunoglobulin alone.

CDR1 and CDR2 (germline): SNHLY, FYNNEI. The V end was cut by 7 bases, the J end by 10 bases, with 16 bases between. The CDR3 consists of 12 residues. It was with random hexamers that about 0.45 to 1 ug RNA was reverse transcribed. An immunoSEQ multiplex PCR amplified TCR beta CDR3 over 54 Vbeta and 13 Jbeta. TCRdb re-called the immunoSEQ multiplex PCR reads through MiXCR, storing one row per CDR3 protein. Of some 150,000 distinct CDR3 sequences in the sample, 85% to 95% were seen once. The chain combines TRBV2 with TRBJ1-2, with D unresolved. The sample taken for sequencing was CD4+ T cells from PBMCs. This receptor was identified in a human donor with Susac syndrome. The chain's CDR3 is CASNGRGRHYTF. CDR3 coding DNA: TGTGCCAGCAATGGTCGCGGCAGGCACTACACCTTC.